The rows below give T cell receptor beta chains drawn from one sample of a study of T cell responses to AZD1222 COVID-19 vaccine. Here immunoSEQ multiplex PCR was the method, and the copy in TCRdb shows in-frame clones only, minus some. The repertoire holds 100,000 to 150,000 clones, with about 89% as singletons. The specimen comprised peripheral blood, sampled on day 0 of MenACWY control vaccination. Source of these receptors: an adult in good health. The CDR3 runs from the conserved cysteine through the conserved F or W. D genes are given only for firm matches. The size field is filled for only some rows; it gives once, few, many or a size class.

-,TRBV5-1,-,TRBJ1-1,TGCGCCAGCAGCTTGGACCTTAGGAACACTGAAGCTTTCTTT,CASSLDLRNTEAFF
TRBD1,TRBV3-1/TRBV3-2,-,TRBJ2-7,TGTGCCAGCGGTTGGGGACAGGGGTCCTACGAGCAGTACTTC,CASGWGQGSYEQYF
TRBD2,TRBV5-5,-,TRBJ2-3,TGTGCCAGCAGCTGGGGGCTAGCGGGAGAAAGAGATACGCAGTATTTT,CASSWGLAGERDTQYF
-,TRBV5-8,-,TRBJ2-7,TGTGCCAGCAGCCACGGTTCCCCCTACGAGCAGTACTTC,CASSHGSPYEQYF
-,TRBV29-1,-,TRBJ2-1,TGCAGCGTTGGGGACGTCGAGCAGTTCTTC,CSVGDVEQFF
-,TRBV21-1,-,TRBJ2-3,TGTGCCAGCAGCAAAAGGGGGGCAGGGGGAACAGATACGCAGTATTTT,CASSKRGAGGTDTQYF
TRBD1,TRBV30,-,TRBJ1-2,TGTGCCTGGACCCCCGGGACAGACCTTGGCTACACCTTC,CAWTPGTDLGYTF
TRBD1,TRBV18,-,TRBJ1-1,TGTGCCAGCTCACCAAGTCTGGACAGGACCACTGAAGCTTTCTTT,CASSPSLDRTTEAFF
-,TRBV4-1,-,TRBJ1-1,TGCGCCAGCAGCCAATTGATAAGGAACACTGAAGCTTTCTTT,CASSQLIRNTEAFF
TRBD1,TRBV2,-,TRBJ1-1,TGTGCCAGCAGAGCCGACAGGGGGCGCAGAGGGGGAAACACTGAAGCTTTCTTT,CASRADRGRRGGNTEAFF
-,TRBV30,-,TRBJ1-1,TGTGCCAGCGCCCTTTTCGGTGAAGCTTTCTTT,CASALFGEAFF
-,TRBV6-2/TRBV6-3,few,TRBJ2-7,TGTGCCAGCAGTAAAACAGCCTTTTTCTCCTACGAGCAGTACTTC,CASSKTAFFSYEQYF
-,TRBV3-1/TRBV3-2,-,TRBJ2-1,TGTGCCAGCAGCCAAGAGGGTTCAGGACTGCCGTTCTTC,CASSQEGSGLPFF
-,TRBV18,-,TRBJ1-1,TGTGCCAGCTCACCCCCAGCGAGGCCAGACACTGAAGCTTTCTTT,CASSPPARPDTEAFF
TRBD2,TRBV5-6,-,TRBJ2-7,TGTGCCAGCAGCTATGGGACTACCTACGAGCAGTACTTC,CASSYGTTYEQYF
-,TRBV28,-,TRBJ1-1,TGTGCCAGCAGTTTAATTGGGCACCAGGACACTGAAGCTTTCTTT,CASSLIGHQDTEAFF
-,TRBV29-1,once,TRBJ2-3,TGCAGCGCTGGAGGCGGGGATGGGGGCACAGATACGCAGTATTTT,CSAGGGDGGTDTQYF
-,TRBV2,once,TRBJ1-2,TGTGCCAGCAGTTACGACAGGCAAGGCTACACCTTC,CASSYDRQGYTF
TRBD1,TRBV24-1,-,TRBJ2-1,TGTGCCACCAGTGCCGGGACAGGGTACAATGAGCAGTTCTTC,CATSAGTGYNEQFF
-,TRBV29-1,-,TRBJ2-7,TGCAGCGTTGGGCAATACGAGCAGTACTTC,CSVGQYEQYF
-,TRBV10-3,few,TRBJ2-3,TGTGCCATCAGTGAGGAAACTGATACGCAGTATTTT,CAISEETDTQYF
TRBD2,TRBV10-1,-,TRBJ2-1,TGCGCCACCGCGGAGGGGTGGGAGGGCCAGGATGAGCAGTTCTTC,CATAEGWEGQDEQFF
TRBD2,TRBV5-1,-,TRBJ2-1,TGCGCCAGCAGCCTGAGGGGACTAGCGGGAGACAATGAGCAGTTCTTC,CASSLRGLAGDNEQFF
TRBD2,TRBV7-6,-,TRBJ2-1,TGTGCCAGCAGCCGAGGGACTAGCGGAGACAATGAGCAGTTCTTC,CASSRGTSGDNEQFF
-,TRBV24-1,-,TRBJ2-5,TGTGCCACCAGTGATTTAGAGGGCGACAGCGTCCAAGAGACCCAGTACTTC,CATSDLEGDSVQETQYF
TRBD1,TRBV27,-,TRBJ2-5,TGTGCCAGCAGTAACCCGGGACAGGGGTTAGAGACCCAGTACTTC,CASSNPGQGLETQYF
-,TRBV12-3/TRBV12-4,once,TRBJ1-2,TGTGCCAGCAGTTTTAAGACAGACTATGGCTACACCTTC,CASSFKTDYGYTF
-,TRBV30,once,TRBJ1-1,TGTGCCTGGAGTGTACAGCTGCCAGGGTTGGGGGAACGGGGAAAGTTTCTGATTCCTGAAGCTTTCTTT,CAWSVQLPGLGERGKFLIPEAFF